This T cell receptor (beta chain) stems from a study of shared clonotypes between healthy human individuals. TCRdb's table, derived via immunoSEQ multiplex PCR, lists solely in-frame clones and lacks some. The sample contains roughly 2.2 million clones, under 95% of which appear only once. Remarks on this clone: What it binds is not known.

Notes on the study in general: Shared clonotypes across all four donors exceeded non-shared ones in generation probability. Generally, estimated richness proved larger in naive subsets than it did in memory subsets.

Germline lookup yields CDR1 SGHTA and CDR2 FQGTGA. The CDR3 totals 15 residues. The ends lost 2 bases at V and 5 bases at J; junction bases unmatched: 6. This receptor was identified in a man aged 18 to 29 in good health. Some clones in this sample may be carry-over from other donors' samples. This chain joins TRBV7-3 and TRBJ2-1, with 7 bases lining up with TRBD1. The specimen was naive CD4+ T cells from PBMCs. The subset denotes: CD45RA+ positively selected. In nucleotides, the CDR3 is TGTGCCAGCAGCTTACAGGGGGAGTTTGACAATGAGCAGTTCTTC. Translation: CASSLQGEFDNEQFF.